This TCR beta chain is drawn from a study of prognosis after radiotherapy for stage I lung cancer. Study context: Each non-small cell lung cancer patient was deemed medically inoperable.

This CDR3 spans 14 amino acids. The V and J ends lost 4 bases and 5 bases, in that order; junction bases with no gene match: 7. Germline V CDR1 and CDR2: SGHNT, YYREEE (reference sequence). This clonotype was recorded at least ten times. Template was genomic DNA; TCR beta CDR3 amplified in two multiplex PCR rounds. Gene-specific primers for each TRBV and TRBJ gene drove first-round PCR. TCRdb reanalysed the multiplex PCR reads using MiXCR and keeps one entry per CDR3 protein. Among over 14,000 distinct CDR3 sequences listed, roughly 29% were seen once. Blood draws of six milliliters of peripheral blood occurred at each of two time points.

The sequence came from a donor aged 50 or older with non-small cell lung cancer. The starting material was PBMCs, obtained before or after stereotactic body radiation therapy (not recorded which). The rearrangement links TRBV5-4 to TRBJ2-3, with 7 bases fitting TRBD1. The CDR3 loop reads CASSAGTVGDTQYF. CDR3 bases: TGTGCCAGCAGCGCCGGGACAGTTGGAGATACGCAGTATTTT.